Reported below is one T cell receptor beta chain. The antigen it recognizes is unknown. No base qualities exist here, and no much larger clone lies one base off it. Libraries were prepared through 5' RACE. Instrument used: Illumina HiSeq 2500. A second PCR of 7 to 11 cycles was performed with a sample-barcoded 5' primer and a J-beta primer mix. A unique molecular identifier was introduced onto each TCR beta cDNA molecule by a template-switch 5' adaptor carrying 12 random nucleotides. At least 3 million CDR3-containing paired-end reads were obtained from each sample. All of the RNA was converted into first-strand cDNA using the Mint cDNA synthesis kit, with a TRBC-specific oligonucleotide serving as the primer. All cDNA was treated with uracil-DNA glycosylase and then went through a first 18-cycle PCR with the universal primers M1SS and BC2_uni_R. Processing in the source paper ran as follows. Each sample was normalized by randomly selecting 1 million high-quality reads, each carrying a distinct molecular identifier. Reads with shared molecular identifiers were discarded instead of being binned into consensus sequences. MiTCR, with a Q25 quality threshold and the strictest error-elimination algorithm, was used for CDR3 identification, clonotype clustering and error correction. Lower-bound total TCR beta diversity was estimated with a nonparametric unseen species model using Euler transformation. TCRdb itself trimmed the public reads at Q25 with fastp, ran MiXCR and retained productive beta chains. Under each unique CDR3 protein, matching rows form one entry showing the most common genes and DNA. These V and J calls are TCRdb output, not the study's own analysis. This sample comprises around 1,500,000 distinct CDR3 sequences, approximately 38% of them detected only once. Clones ranked in the top ten supply 6.5% to 10% of the sample.

These data come from a study of blood T cells in healthy people across ages (dated by TCRdb to the mid-2010s). Turning to the overall study: In model experiments, template switching captured roughly one uniquely barcoded TCR beta cDNA molecule for every two T cells. Age-related changes in TCR beta repertoire diversity were measured in the study by deep sequencing normalized with unique cDNA molecular identifiers. The donors were split into four age groups: young (average about 15 years), middle-aged (roughly 39), aged (62) and long-lived (under 90). To avoid experimental bias, donors of different ages were distributed randomly across sequencing lanes. The study analyzed two additional independent replicas of 1 million unique cDNA reads from the same blood draw for two donors, one aged 18 to 30 and one aged 80 or older. Study-level results and caveats: Because the CMV infection status of the donors was unknown, age-related changes in expanded clonotypes may potentially have been confounded. As age increased, observed TCR beta diversity per million T cells dropped in a roughly linear way, and a significant reduction was already evident by age 40. Estimates of total diversity based on one million sequenced T cells were considered lower bounds and underestimates. Since profiling was done on bulk unsorted PBMCs, naive and antigen-experienced compartments could not be conclusively compared. Compared with the aged group, the long-lived group had more naive CD4+ T cells, fewer expanded clones and increased TCR diversity, a pattern suggesting age selection. There was a strong correlation between observed TCR beta diversity and the percentage of naive T cells measured by flow cytometry.

The junction carries 9 bases between V and J, which are trimmed by 6 bases and 3 bases respectively. The CDR3 contains 13 residues, cysteine and phenylalanine counted. Only the CDR3 part of the read is kept: 39 bases, read in frame from the first base. CDR1 and CDR2 were assigned from the germline V gene as SNHLY and FYNNEI. Donors were 30 to 45 systemically healthy Caucasian individuals from Russia aged roughly 6 to 100 years. Around 10 milliliters of peripheral blood were collected from each donor into EDTA-treated Vacutainer tubes. Ficoll-Paque density-gradient centrifugation was used to isolate PBMCs, with at least 6.5 million per sample. Trizol reagent was used to extract total RNA from the PBMCs, yielding at least 6 micrograms per sample. The percentages of naive CD45RAhigh/CD27high T cells were determined by flow cytometry on a PBMC aliquot from every donor.

The receptor was isolated from a woman between 18 and 30 years old in good health. The sequence joins TRBV2 to TRBJ1-5, with a weak D call of TRBD1 (5 bases match). The sequencing input was blood. CDR3 loop: CASRRDFNQPQHF. The bases read TGTGCCAGCAGGAGGGACTTCAATCAGCCCCAGCATTTT.